The 24 T cell receptor beta chains below all came from one sample that was sequenced in a study of vaccination effects on CD4 cells after COVID-19. No antigen has been assigned to these receptors. The table came from immunoSEQ multiplex PCR; TCRdb's copy has only in-frame clones and leaves some out. The sample lists more than 35,000 clones; under 80% were seen once. Antigen-specific CD4+ T cells were expanded with viral peptide pools in the ViraFEST assay before sequencing. When around nine days of culture had elapsed, CD4+ T cells were isolated. A positive SARS-CoV-2 PCR test fell between March and December 2020. The sequencing used CD4+ T cells from PBMCs cultured with a peptide pool, collected before COVID-19 vaccination. These TCRs come from a human donor who had a prior SARS-CoV-2 infection.

This clone came up a few times. The chain carries TRBV9 and TRBJ2-3; 8 nucleotides line up with TRBD1. This CDR3 contains 16 residues. Looked up from germline, CDR1 is SGDLS and CDR2 is YYNGEE. V dropped 0 bases and J dropped 1; count of bases not matched to a gene: 4. The chain's CDR3 is CASSVATGGGTDTQYF. The CDR3 DNA reads as TGTGCCAGCAGCGTAGCTACAGGGGGTGGCACAGATACGCAGTATTTT. The full variable domain, rest sourced from reference TRBV9 and TRBJ2-3, is DSGVTQTPKHLITATGQRVTLRCSPRSGDLSVYWYQQSLDQGLQFLIQYYNGEERAKGNILERFSAQQFPDLHSELNLSSLELGDSALYFCASSVATGGGTDTQYFGPGTRLTVL.

This chain joins TRBV5-6 and TRBJ1-2; 8 bases match TRBD1. The ends lost 3 bases at V and 11 bases at J; junction bases unmatched: 6. This CDR3 is 12 amino acids long. Germline CDR1 is SGHDT and CDR2 is YYEEEE. The CDR3 spells CASSSDRVGYTF. CDR3 sequence (DNA): TGTGCCAGCAGCTCGGACAGGGTCGGGTACACCTTC.

The sample holds one count of this clone. The chain has TRBV4-1 and TRBJ1-3; no firm D call. Germline V gene data show CDR1 as MGHRA and CDR2 as YSYEKL. The CDR3 runs 16 residues. V dropped 0 bases and J dropped 0 bases, with 9 bases sitting between them. CDR3 in amino acids: CASSQERRDSGNTIYF. CDR3 DNA: TGCGCCAGCAGCCAAGAACGACGCGACTCTGGAAACACCATATATTTT.

In its sample, this clone was seen a few times. The chain combines TRBV9 with TRBJ2-2; D unclear. The V gene's germline CDR1 is SGDLS and CDR2 YYNGEE. The V gene lost 4 bases and the J gene lost 5 bases, with 12 bases spanning the gap. The CDR3 totals 14 residues. This chain's CDR3 is CASSLGGQTGELFF. For the CDR3, the DNA is TGTGCCAGCAGCCTAGGTGGGCAAACCGGGGAGCTGTTTTTT.

This clone has just a few counts. This chain connects TRBV7-2 to TRBJ2-7, with unresolved D. This CDR3 is built from 13 residues. CDR1 and CDR2 from the germline V gene are SGHTA and FQGNSA. V was pared by 1 base and J by 0 bases, with 4 bases between. The DNA of the CDR3 is TGTGCCAGCAGCTTAGGTAACTCCTACGAGCAGTACTTC. Protein sequence: CASSLGNSYEQYF. Full variable domain (outside the CDR3, taken from reference TRBV7-2 and TRBJ2-7): GAGVSQSPSNKVTEKGKDVELRCDPISGHTALYWYRQSLGQGLEFLIYFQGNSAPDKSGLPSDRFSAERTGGSVSTLTIQRTQQEDSAVYLCASSLGNSYEQYFGPGTRLTVT.

V is TRBV5-1 and J is TRBJ1-1; D gene unclear. The CDR3 extends over 14 amino acids. Per the germline V gene, CDR1 is SGHRS and CDR2 is YFSETQ. The V gene lost 0 bases and the J gene lost 5 bases, with 11 bases spanning the gap. The CDR3: CASSLVQRATEAFF. CDR3 in DNA: TGCGCCAGCAGCTTGGTTCAGCGGGCTACTGAAGCTTTCTTT.

This clone was observed a few times. The chain joins TRBV4-2 to TRBJ1-1; 9 bases line up with TRBD1. The J segment lost 1 base and the V segment lost 4 bases, leaving 10 bases of the junction unmatched. CDR3 length: 17 amino acids. Germline CDR1 is LGHNA and CDR2 is YNFKEQ. CDR3 sequence: CASSLSQGAGWNTEAFF. The CDR3 bases are TGTGCCAGCAGCCTATCACAGGGGGCGGGTTGGAACACTGAAGCTTTCTTT.

J is TRBJ2-7 and V is TRBV27; 7 bases map to TRBD1. Germline-derived CDR1 and CDR2 are MNHEY and SMNVEV (reference sequence). Unmatched junction bases numbered 4, after V lost 5 bases and J lost 6 bases. There are 12 residues in the CDR3. CDR3: CASSRRGSEQYF. The CDR3 nucleotides read TGTGCCAGCAGTCGCAGGGGGTCCGAGCAGTACTTC.

This chain uses TRBV3-1 (or the pseudogene TRBV3-2) with TRBJ2-3, with unresolved D. Trimming took 1 base from V and 6 from J, leaving 2 bases between them. Looked up from germline, CDR1 is LGHDT and CDR2 is YNNKEL (reference sequence). The CDR3 runs to 11 residues. CDR3 region: CASSQGDTQYF. The CDR3 region has the DNA TGTGCCAGCAGCCAAGGGGATACGCAGTATTTT.

The chain employs TRBV5-1 and TRBJ2-1; TRBD2 agrees at 14 bases. Trimming at V came to 4 bases and at J to 5 bases, leaving 8 bases not matched to a gene. This CDR3 is 17 amino acids long. Germline lookup yields CDR1 SGHRS and CDR2 YFSETQ. The CDR3, as DNA: TGCGCCAGCAGCCTGTGGACTAGCGGGAGGACAAACAATGAGCAGTTCTTC. This codes for CASSLWTSGRTNNEQFF.

This clone was seen a handful of times. The V gene is TRBV29-1, the J gene TRBJ2-1; 8 positions agree with TRBD2. In germline, CDR1 is SQVTM, CDR2 ANQGSEA. This CDR3 contains 14 residues. The V segment lost 7 bases and the J segment 5 bases; nucleotides outside the gene matches: 10. In DNA form, the CDR3 reads TGCAGCGCTGACAGTCTAGCGGGCAACAATGAGCAGTTCTTC. Its translation: CSADSLAGNNEQFF.

The rearrangement uses TRBV24-1 and TRBJ2-1; 9 bases match TRBD1. Unmatched junction bases numbered 15, after V lost 4 bases and J lost 6 bases. This CDR3 is 18 amino acids long. The V gene's germline CDR1 is KGHDR and CDR2 SFDVKD. The CDR3 bases are TGTGCCACCAGTGACCCAACCCCGGGACAGGGAAATCCCAATGAGCAGTTCTTC. Its translation: CATSDPTPGQGNPNEQFF.

V usage is TRBV19 and J usage is TRBJ2-3, with 16 bases that match TRBD2. Germline V gene sequence: CDR1 LNHDA, CDR2 SQIVND (reference sequence). The junction had 14 bases not matched to a gene; V was cut back by 5 bases and J by 3 bases. This CDR3 has 20 amino acids. The CDR3 sequence is CASSQTPIPGLAGGTDTQYF. The CDR3 DNA reads as TGTGCCAGTAGTCAAACTCCTATTCCGGGACTAGCGGGAGGGACAGATACGCAGTATTTT.

The genes are TRBV7-3 and TRBJ2-3; the D gene is possibly TRBD1 (6 bases). The germline CDR1 and CDR2 sequences are SGHTA and FQGTGA. CDR3 length equals 17 residues. V gave up 2 bases and J gave up 2 bases, with 17 bases separating them. This chain's CDR3 is CASSLGGGITSTDTQYF. DNA of the CDR3: TGTGCCAGCAGCTTAGGGGGCGGAATAACGTCCACAGATACGCAGTATTTT. The whole variable domain, remainder taken from reference TRBV7-3 and TRBJ2-3, is GAGVSQTPSNKVTEKGKYVELRCDPISGHTALYWYRQSLGQGPEFLIYFQGTGAADDSGLPNDRFFAVRPEGSVSTLKIQRTERGDSAVYLCASSLGGGITSTDTQYFGPGTRLTVL.

A few counts support this clone. The J gene is TRBJ2-3, the V gene TRBV7-9, with 10 bases aligning to TRBD2. The CDR3 has 13 residues. Germline lookup yields CDR1 SEHNR and CDR2 FQNEAQ (reference sequence). V was pared by 10 bases and J by 4 bases, with 5 bases of the junction left unmatched. CDR3 sequence reads: CATGLAGADTQYF. The CDR3 region has the DNA TGTGCCACGGGGCTAGCGGGAGCAGATACGCAGTATTTT.

The sample holds a few counts of this clone. This chain joins TRBV7-9 and TRBJ1-6; D is uncertain. The V end lost 8 bases, the J end lost 9 bases, and 14 bases lay between the germline ends. The CDR3 has 13 residues. Germline V gene lookup returns CDR1 SEHNR and CDR2 FQNEAQ (reference sequence). The CDR3 region is CASGEGLGSPLHF. The CDR3 nucleotides are TGTGCCAGCGGCGAGGGTTTAGGTTCACCCCTCCACTTT.

The J gene is TRBJ2-5, the V gene TRBV7-9; possibly TRBD1 for D (7 bases). CDR1 and CDR2 (germline): SEHNR, FQNEAQ (reference sequence). The V end was cut by 6 bases, the J end by 5 bases, with 13 bases between. The CDR3 consists of 13 residues. The CDR3 DNA reads as TGTGCCAGCAGGCCCAGGGGGAGGGAGACCCAGTACTTC. Encoded protein: CASRPRGRETQYF. The full variable domain, rest sourced from reference TRBV7-9 and TRBJ2-5, is DTGVSQNPRHKITKRGQNVTFRCDPISEHNRLYWYRQTLGQGPEFLTYFQNEAQLEKSRLLSDRFSAERPKGSFSTLEIQRTEQGDSAMYLCASRPRGRETQYFGPGTRLLVL.

In its sample, this clone was seen once. CDR3 in amino acids: CASSDTKDRGGTEAFF. The CDR3 DNA follows: TGTGCCAGCAGCGATACAAAAGACAGGGGCGGTACTGAAGCTTTCTTT. The J gene is TRBJ1-1, the V gene TRBV7-9; 8 positions match TRBD1. The CDR3 runs 16 residues. The V segment lost 5 bases and the J segment 5 bases; nucleotides outside the gene matches: 13. CDR1 and CDR2 from the germline V gene are SEHNR and FQNEAQ (reference sequence).

The chain combines TRBV7-9 with TRBJ1-5; 7 bases line up with TRBD1. This CDR3 is 15 amino acids long. Germline CDR1 and CDR2: SEHNR and FQNEAQ (reference sequence). Trimming removed 0 bases from V and 7 bases from J; junction bases left unmatched: 6. CDR3 nucleotides: TGTGCCAGCAGCTTAGCGCAGGGGGTCAACCAGCCCCAGCATTTT. Amino acids: CASSLAQGVNQPQHF. The entire variable domain, with the rest obtained from reference TRBV7-9 and TRBJ1-5, is as follows: DTGVSQNPRHKITKRGQNVTFRCDPISEHNRLYWYRQTLGQGPEFLTYFQNEAQLEKSRLLSDRFSAERPKGSFSTLEIQRTEQGDSAMYLCASSLAQGVNQPQHFGDGTRLSIL.

The chain joins TRBV10-3 to TRBJ1-6; D perhaps matches TRBD1 (5 bases). The CDR3 is made up of 16 amino acids. Germline V gene sequence: CDR1 ENHRY, CDR2 SYGVKD. Trimming pared 1 base from V and 7 bases from J, leaving 14 bases between. CDR3 in DNA: TGTGCCATCAGTGAGTGGCGCAGGGATTGGAATTCACCCCTCCACTTT. This gives the protein CAISEWRRDWNSPLHF.

This clone occurred a few times. This rearrangement joins TRBV15 to TRBJ1-2; a possible D gene is TRBD1 (5 bases). The germline V gene has CDR1 LNHNV and CDR2 YYDKDF (reference sequence). Trimming removed 5 bases from V and 8 bases from J, with 15 bases in between. This CDR3 spans 13 amino acids. The CDR3 nucleotides read TGTGCCACCAGCCGCCCAGGGCAAGGCGGCTACACCTTC. Protein: CATSRPGQGGYTF.

This clone appeared a single time. The genes are TRBV3-1 (or the pseudogene TRBV3-2) and TRBJ2-5, with D unresolved. This CDR3 is 15 amino acids long. CDR1 is LGHDT, CDR2 YNNKEL, per germline (reference sequence). V was clipped by 0 bases and J by 5 bases, with 13 bases between them. The CDR3 nucleotides read TGTGCCAGCAGCCAAGATATGGGCGGCCGGGAGACCCAGTACTTC. Residues: CASSQDMGGRETQYF.

In DNA form, the CDR3 reads TGTGCCACCAGTGAACCACAGGGGGCTGAAGCTTTCTTT. The encoded protein is CATSEPQGAEAFF. The chain couples TRBV24-1 to TRBJ1-1, with TRBD1 matching over 8 bases. Per the germline V gene, CDR1 is KGHDR and CDR2 is SFDVKD. Unmatched junction bases numbered 3, after V lost 4 bases and J lost 6 bases. The CDR3 is 13 residues long.

The V gene is TRBV2, the J gene TRBJ2-1, with TRBD2 matching over 7 bases. The germline V gene has CDR1 SNHLY and CDR2 FYNNEI. The CDR3 sequence is 12 residues long. V lost 8 bases and J lost 9; bases outside the gene matches: 7. CDR3 in amino acids: CASGGGIREQFF. Here the CDR3 DNA reads TGTGCCAGCGGGGGGGGGATCCGTGAGCAGTTCTTC.